Given below is one T cell receptor beta chain in context. These data originate in a study of T cell changes during pregnancy in multiple sclerosis. With 0 bases clipped from V and 2 bases from J, the junction kept 14 bases outside the gene matches. In germline, CDR1 is SGHRS, CDR2 YFSETQ. This CDR3 spans 20 amino acids. Only in-frame clones appear in the TCRdb table, and some are missing; sequencing was by immunoSEQ multiplex PCR. The sample consists of around 43,000 clones, roughly nine tenths of them appearing once. Sequenced here: CD4+ T cells from peripheral blood mononuclear cells, sampled in the first trimester of pregnancy. The receptor comes from a female donor with multiple sclerosis, enrolled in a pregnancy study. This chain connects TRBV5-1 to TRBJ2-2, with 9 bases matching TRBD2. This CDR3 reads CASSLGVAGAGRINTGELFF. The CDR3 DNA is TGCGCCAGCAGCTTGGGGGTAGCGGGAGCGGGTCGTATCAACACCGGGGAGCTGTTTTTT.